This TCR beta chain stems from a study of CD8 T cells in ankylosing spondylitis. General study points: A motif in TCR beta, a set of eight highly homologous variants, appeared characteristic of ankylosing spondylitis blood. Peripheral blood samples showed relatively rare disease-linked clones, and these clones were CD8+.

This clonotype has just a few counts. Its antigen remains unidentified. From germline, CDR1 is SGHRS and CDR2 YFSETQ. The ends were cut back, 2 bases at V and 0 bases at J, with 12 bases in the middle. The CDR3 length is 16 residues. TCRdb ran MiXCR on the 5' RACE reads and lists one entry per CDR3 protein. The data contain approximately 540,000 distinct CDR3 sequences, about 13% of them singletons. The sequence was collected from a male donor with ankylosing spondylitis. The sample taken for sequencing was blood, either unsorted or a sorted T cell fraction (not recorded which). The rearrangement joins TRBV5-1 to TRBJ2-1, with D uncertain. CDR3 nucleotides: TGCGCCAGCAGCTTTGATATAATCAGCTCCTACAATGAGCAGTTCTTC. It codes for CASSFDIISSYNEQFF.